These 21 T cell receptor beta chains originate from one sample sequenced in a study of blood T cell repertoires in COVID-19. Repertoires were generated with immunoSEQ multiplex PCR, while TCRdb's copy carries only in-frame clones and drops some. The top ten clones hold 4.5% to 6% of a sample with 75,000 or so clones, roughly 89% of them seen once. The specimen was peripheral blood. These receptors all stem from a woman of 80 years or more with active or convalescent COVID-19.

The chain couples TRBV7-9 to TRBJ1-2, with no clear D. Trimming stripped 6 bases from V and 3 bases from J, with 14 bases between. CDR1 SEHNR and CDR2 FQNEAQ come from the germline V gene (reference sequence). The CDR3 consists of 14 residues. CDR3 nucleotides: TGTGCCAGCAGGGGGTCAACTAGTGACTATGGCTACACCTTC. It translates to CASRGSTSDYGYTF.

The chain uses TRBV29-1 and TRBJ2-7; D is perhaps TRBD1 (5 bases). The V gene's germline CDR1 is SQVTM and CDR2 ANQGSEA. Trimming took 4 bases from V and 7 from J, leaving 14 bases between them. The CDR3 covers 12 residues. Here the CDR3 DNA reads TGCAGCGTTGTCTGGCTCTCAGGGGAGCAGTACTTC. Its translation is CSVVWLSGEQYF.

This sequence joins TRBV6-4 and TRBJ1-4, with 8 nucleotides matching TRBD1. After removal of 5 bases from V and 5 bases from J, the junction contained 10 bases not matched to a gene. Germline-derived CDR1 and CDR2 are MRHNA and SNTAGT. The CDR3 has 16 amino acids. The CDR3 DNA sequence: TGTGCCAGCAGTCTCCCGGACAGGGACTACAATGAAAAACTGTTTTTT. It yields the protein CASSLPDRDYNEKLFF.

The chain recombines TRBV5-4 with TRBJ1-2, with 7 bases identical to TRBD1. Germline CDR1 and CDR2: SGHNT and YYREEE (reference sequence). CDR3 length: 15 amino acids. Unmatched junction bases numbered 5, after V lost 2 bases and J lost 1 base. DNA for the CDR3: TGTGCCAGCAGCTTTCAGGGGGGCCTTAACTATGGCTACACCTTC. Protein: CASSFQGGLNYGYTF. Variable domain in full (rest from reference TRBV5-4 and TRBJ1-2): ETGVTQSPTHLIKTRGQQVTLRCSSQSGHNTVSWYQQALGQGPQFIFQYYREEENGRGNFPPRFSGLQFPNYSSELNVNALELDDSALYLCASSFQGGLNYGYTFGSGTRLTVV.

V usage is TRBV7-2 and J usage is TRBJ2-1; TRBD1 aligns across 8 bases. Germline V gene lookup returns CDR1 SGHTA and CDR2 FQGNSA. V lost 4 bases to trimming and J lost 3 bases; unmatched junction nucleotides: 8. The CDR3 is 16 residues long. CDR3 sequence (DNA): TGTGCCAGCAGCTACGGACAGGGAGGCTTCTACAATGAGCAGTTCTTC. Residues: CASSYGQGGFYNEQFF.

The chain recombines TRBV7-9 with TRBJ2-5, with TRBD1 identical over 8 bases. The CDR3 runs to 13 residues. With V trimmed by 7 bases and J by 5 bases, 6 bases remained unmatched. Germline V gene sequence: CDR1 SEHNR, CDR2 FQNEAQ (reference sequence). CDR3: CASKQGAGETQYF. The DNA of the CDR3 is TGTGCCAGCAAGCAGGGGGCGGGGGAGACCCAGTACTTC.

The V and J genes are TRBV6-2 or TRBV6-3 and TRBJ2-5; 8 bases align to TRBD2. V lost 2 bases to trimming and J lost 5 bases; unmatched junction nucleotides: 7. The germline V gene has CDR1 MNHEY and CDR2 SVGEGT. CDR3 length: 15 residues. CDR3 loop: CASSYSGGLMETQYF. CDR3 in DNA: TGTGCCAGCAGTTACAGCGGGGGATTGATGGAGACCCAGTACTTC.

The V gene is TRBV28, the J gene TRBJ2-1; TRBD1 matches 7 bases. In germline, CDR1 is MDHEN, CDR2 SYDVKM. The CDR3 extends over 16 amino acids. Trimming cost V 8 bases and J 6 bases; bases outside gene matches: 16. This chain's CDR3 is CASGPGGQRSRNEQFF. CDR3 nucleotides: TGTGCCAGCGGCCCTGGGGGACAGCGAAGCCGCAATGAGCAGTTCTTC.

The rearrangement links TRBV21-1 to TRBJ2-7; the table's D call, TRBD1, has no DNA check behind it. TRBV21-1 is marked as a pseudogene. This CDR3 region has 15 residues. CDR3 loop: CASSKAQQSTYEQYF. CDR3 DNA: TGTGCCAGCAGCAAAGCACAACAGAGCACCTACGAGCAGTACTTC.

With respect to this clone: Other nucleotide sequences from this sample produce the same CDR3. The rearrangement uses TRBV12-3 or TRBV12-4 and TRBJ1-5; D is possibly TRBD1 (6 bases). V was cut by 6 bases and J by 6 bases, with 12 bases left in between. The CDR3 extends over 13 amino acids. The CDR3 sequence: CASSTGSVQPQHF. The CDR3 DNA reads TGTGCCAGCAGCACAGGGTCGGTTCAGCCCCAGCATTTT.

The CDR3 bases are TGTGCCAGCAGCCAGGGACAGGCAACCTACGAGCAGTACTTC. Encoded protein: CASSQGQATYEQYF. The chain uses TRBV4-2 and TRBJ2-7; 8 nucleotides line up with TRBD1. Germline V gene sequence: CDR1 LGHNA, CDR2 YNFKEQ. V lost 3 bases and J lost 2; bases outside the gene matches: 3. The CDR3 is made up of 14 amino acids.

The CDR3 here is CASRGQANTGELFF. CDR3 coding DNA: TGTGCCAGCAGGGGACAGGCGAACACCGGGGAGCTGTTTTTT. The chain couples TRBV2 to TRBJ2-2, with TRBD1 identical over 8 bases. CDR1 SNHLY and CDR2 FYNNEI come from the germline V gene. V lost 6 bases and J lost 0; bases outside the gene matches: 0. The CDR3 is made up of 14 amino acids.

This chain uses TRBV5-4 with TRBJ2-2; 8 nucleotides match TRBD2. This CDR3 is built from 15 residues. CDR1 and CDR2 from the germline V gene are SGHNT and YYREEE (reference sequence). The V segment lost 6 bases and the J segment 0 bases; nucleotides outside the gene matches: 4. CDR3 protein: CASTLAGSNTGELFF. CDR3 coding DNA: TGTGCCAGCACCTTAGCGGGGTCGAACACCGGGGAGCTGTTTTTT.

V is TRBV10-3 and J is TRBJ2-1; 14 nucleotides agree with TRBD2. This CDR3 spans 16 amino acids. The V gene's germline CDR1 is ENHRY and CDR2 SYGVKD. V shed 0 bases and J 9 bases; nucleotides not matched to a gene: 4. The CDR3 region has the DNA TGTGCCATCAGTGAGTCGGGGACTAGCGGGGGCTTTGAGCAGTTCTTC. Its translation is CAISESGTSGGFEQFF.

This clone has just one count. A junction end diverges from the germline sequence, so it may reflect a read error. V gene TRBV12-5 combines with J gene TRBJ2-2; 7 positions match TRBD1. The CDR3 covers 14 residues. Per germline, CDR1 LGHNT and CDR2 FRNRAP. CDR3 loop: CASGRDSRDRGAVF. CDR3 nucleotides: TGTGCTAGTGGCCGGGACAGTCGGGACCGGGGAGCTGTTTTT.

The chain carries TRBV9 and TRBJ2-5, with 11 bases that match TRBD1. This CDR3 spans 17 amino acids. Germline V CDR1 and CDR2: SGDLS, YYNGEE. The V segment lost 0 bases and the J segment 9 bases; nucleotides outside the gene matches: 13. CDR3 sequence: CASSVVPGTGGSVAQYF. CDR3 DNA sequence: TGTGCCAGCAGCGTAGTCCCAGGGACAGGGGGGTCAGTGGCCCAGTACTTC.

The rearrangement joins TRBV9 to TRBJ2-1, with 12 nucleotides matching TRBD2. The CDR3 length is 15 residues. Germline lookup yields CDR1 SGDLS and CDR2 YYNGEE. The ends lost 3 bases at V and 6 bases at J; junction bases unmatched: 4. This CDR3 is CASSASGGAGNEQFF. CDR3 bases: TGTGCCAGCAGCGCTAGCGGGGGGGCAGGCAATGAGCAGTTCTTC. Using reference TRBV9 and TRBJ2-1 for the parts outside the CDR3, the full variable domain is DSGVTQTPKHLITATGQRVTLRCSPRSGDLSVYWYQQSLDQGLQFLIQYYNGEERAKGNILERFSAQQFPDLHSELNLSSLELGDSALYFCASSASGGAGNEQFFGPGTRLTVL.

The V and J genes are TRBV30 and TRBJ1-5; a weak D match, TRBD1 (5 bases). The ends were cut back, 5 bases at V and 3 bases at J, with 11 bases in the middle. CDR1 is GTSNPN, CDR2 SVGIG, per germline (reference sequence). This CDR3 is built from 13 residues. CDR3 region: CAWAQGNNQPQHF. CDR3 in DNA: TGTGCCTGGGCCCAGGGTAACAATCAGCCCCAGCATTTT.

The chain joins TRBV2 to TRBJ2-7; perhaps TRBD2 as D (6 bases). The germline V and J ends were trimmed by 10 bases and 6 bases, with 19 bases remaining between them. The CDR3 extends over 13 amino acids. Per germline, CDR1 SNHLY and CDR2 FYNNEI. The CDR3 sequence: CAMQRDSLSEQYF. The CDR3 region has the DNA TGTGCCATGCAACGGGACTCTCTGAGCGAGCAGTACTTC.

The gene calls are TRBV15 and TRBJ1-1; possibly TRBD1 for D (6 bases). The CDR3 has 16 amino acids. Deletions cut 3 bases from V and 1 base from J, with 15 bases between. Germline CDR1 LNHNV, CDR2 YYDKDF (reference sequence). As DNA, the CDR3 is TGTGCCACCAGCAGGGGATTGGGGGCCTGGAACACTGAAGCTTTCTTT. It specifies CATSRGLGAWNTEAFF.

The V call is TRBV2, the J call TRBJ2-2; D perhaps matches TRBD2 (6 bases). This CDR3 spans 14 amino acids. Looked up from germline, CDR1 is SNHLY and CDR2 is FYNNEI. V was trimmed by 10 bases and J by 3 bases, leaving 15 bases between them. The CDR3 nucleotides are TGTGCCACCCTGAGGGACTCGTACACCGGGGAGCTGTTTTTT. Amino acids: CATLRDSYTGELFF.